These 18 T cell receptor beta chains were all obtained from the same sample, sequenced in a study of T cell responses to AZD1222 COVID-19 vaccine. Libraries were prepared by immunoSEQ multiplex PCR; TCRdb keeps only in-frame clonotypes and omits some of them. The sample consists of around 100,000 clones, 88% of them appearing once. This material consisted of peripheral blood, taken on day 0 of AZD1222 vaccination. The receptor source for this set is an adult in good health.

In DNA, the CDR3 is TGTGCCAGCAGCCGGGACGGCCCCTACGAGCAGTACTTC. Protein sequence: CASSRDGPYEQYF. The chain is built from TRBV6-2 or TRBV6-3 and TRBJ2-7; D assignment may be TRBD1 or TRBD2 (5 bases each). V was pared by 6 bases and J by 2 bases, with 11 bases between. CDR1 is MNHEY and CDR2 is SVGEGT in the germline V gene. This CDR3 spans 13 amino acids.

The rearrangement uses TRBV5-1 and TRBJ1-1; D is undetermined. The CDR3 is 15 residues long. The germline V gene has CDR1 SGHRS and CDR2 YFSETQ. V was clipped by 4 bases and J by 1 base, with 14 bases between them. The CDR3 here is CASSIYRQANTEAFF. The CDR3 region has the DNA TGCGCCAGCAGCATTTACCGACAAGCGAACACTGAAGCTTTCTTT.

This chain connects TRBV6-5 to TRBJ1-4, with D possibly matching TRBD1 (5 bases). Trimming removed 4 bases at V and 7 bases at J, with 13 bases between. The CDR3 length is 14 residues. The germline CDR1 and CDR2 sequences are MNHEY and SVGAGI. The CDR3 DNA reads as TGTGCCAGCAGTTCCGACAGCCAGGCTGAAAAACTGTTTTTT. Its protein is CASSSDSQAEKLFF.

The chain couples TRBV12-3 or TRBV12-4 to TRBJ1-5; D ambiguous. Between the trimmed V and J ends, which lost 2 bases and 6 bases, there was a span of 5 bases. The length of the CDR3 is 12 residues. Here the CDR3 reads CASSLISQPQHF. CDR3 nucleotide sequence: TGTGCCAGCAGTTTAATTAGTCAGCCCCAGCATTTT.

This clone has a single count. The chain combines TRBV6-2 or TRBV6-3 with TRBJ1-1; D remains unclear. The germline V gene has CDR1 MNHEY and CDR2 SVGEGT. V lost 0 bases and J lost 1, with 12 bases in between. The CDR3 contains 16 residues. As DNA, the CDR3 is TGTGCCAGCAGTTACTCGATCGGGCAGACGAACACTGAAGCTTTCTTT. It encodes CASSYSIGQTNTEAFF.

To note about this clone: Other DNA sequences in this specimen translate into the identical CDR3. The rearrangement uses TRBV2 and TRBJ2-5; no clear D. Germline CDR1 SNHLY, CDR2 FYNNEI. CDR3 length: 11 amino acids. Trimming left V 6 bases short and J 2 bases short, with 4 bases between. This CDR3 reads CASREQETQYF. The CDR3 DNA reads TGTGCCAGCAGGGAGCAAGAGACCCAGTACTTC.

The genes are TRBV7-9 and TRBJ1-3; no reliable D call. In germline, CDR1 is SEHNR, CDR2 FQNEAQ (reference sequence). Trimming cost V 5 bases and J 4 bases, with 21 bases left between them. The CDR3 has 17 residues. The CDR3 here is CASSHNGGAYGGNTIYF. The CDR3 coding sequence is TGTGCCAGCAGCCACAACGGCGGCGCTTACGGGGGAAACACCATATATTTT.

This chain links TRBV7-2 with TRBJ2-5, with D uncertain. The CDR3 length is 13 residues. Germline CDR1 and CDR2: SGHTA and FQGNSA. With 1 base removed from V and 2 bases from J, the gap between germline ends came to 5 bases. The CDR3 reads CASSLVQQETQYF. The CDR3 nucleotides read TGTGCCAGCAGCTTAGTACAGCAAGAGACCCAGTACTTC.

CDR3 DNA sequence: TGCGCCAGCAGCCAAGGACTAGCGGGAACCTTCAATGAGCAGTTCTTC. It codes for CASSQGLAGTFNEQFF. This chain uses TRBV4-1 with TRBJ2-1, with 11 nucleotides matching TRBD2. Germline V gives CDR1 MGHRA, CDR2 YSYEKL. Trimming removed 1 base from V and 6 bases from J; junction bases left unmatched: 5. The CDR3 length is 16 residues.

CDR3 sequence reads: CASSKTLANRNEQFF. The CDR3 nucleotides are TGTGCCAGCAGTAAGACCCTCGCAAACCGGAATGAGCAGTTCTTC. The chain joins TRBV2 to TRBJ2-1, with D unclear. The V end lost 5 bases, the J end lost 7 bases, and 18 bases lay between the germline ends. This CDR3 has 15 residues. The germline V gene has CDR1 SNHLY and CDR2 FYNNEI.

This chain connects TRBV5-5 to TRBJ1-2; 8 bases map to TRBD1. V shed 1 base, J shed 2 bases, and the junction held 4 bases outside the gene matches. CDR1 and CDR2 from the germline V gene are SGHKS and YYEKEE (reference sequence). This CDR3 is built from 15 residues. Here the CDR3 reads CASSLTRTGNYGYTF. The CDR3 DNA reads TGTGCCAGCAGCTTGACCCGGACAGGGAACTATGGCTACACCTTC.

The chain recombines TRBV29-1 with TRBJ1-1; D gene ambiguous. The CDR3 totals 14 residues. Germline values: CDR1 SQVTM, CDR2 ANQGSEA. The V end lost 5 bases, the J end lost 7 bases, and 20 bases lay between the germline ends. The CDR3: CSVHLFRAGGEAFF. In nucleotides, the CDR3 is TGCAGCGTTCATTTGTTTCGGGCCGGCGGTGAAGCTTTCTTT.

CDR3 coding DNA: TGTGCCAGCAGTCTCGGGACTGCCTGGGGGGGTGAGCAGTTCTTC. Its protein is CASSLGTAWGGEQFF. V usage is TRBV28 and J usage is TRBJ2-1, with 7 positions matching TRBD2. The CDR3 has 15 residues. Germline CDR1 reads MDHEN; CDR2 reads SYDVKM. Losses at the gene ends were 5 bases for V and 9 bases for J; bases not matched to a gene: 13.

The chain links TRBV27 to TRBJ2-2; 12 nucleotides match TRBD2. This CDR3 has 16 amino acids. Germline CDR1 is MNHEY and CDR2 is SMNVEV (reference sequence). The V segment lost 5 bases and the J segment 6 bases; nucleotides outside the gene matches: 7. The DNA of the CDR3 is TGTGCCAGCAGTCCTCTAGCGGGGGGGGCGGCCGGGGAGCTGTTTTTT. Translation: CASSPLAGGAAGELFF.

The chain couples TRBV19 to TRBJ2-2; TRBD2 agrees at 15 bases. V lost 4 bases to trimming and J lost 3 bases; unmatched junction nucleotides: 6. CDR1 LNHDA and CDR2 SQIVND come from the germline V gene (reference sequence). CDR3 length equals 18 residues. The CDR3: CASSTGLAGGPYTGELFF. CDR3 nucleotides: TGTGCCAGTAGTACAGGACTAGCGGGAGGGCCGTACACCGGGGAGCTGTTTTTT.

The DNA for the CDR3 is TGTGCCAGCAGCTTAGGAGGGGGAGAAAAACTGTTTTTT. It specifies CASSLGGGEKLFF. This chain joins TRBV7-2 and TRBJ1-4; D perhaps matches TRBD1 (6 bases). Trimming took off 1 base at V and 8 bases at J, with 8 bases between the two ends. This CDR3 has 13 amino acids. CDR1 is SGHTA, CDR2 FQGNSA, per germline.

This chain joins TRBV5-8 and TRBJ1-3; D remains unclear. The CDR3 loop spans 14 amino acids. Germline V gene sequence: CDR1 SGHTS, CDR2 YDEGEE. Trimming pared 4 bases from V and 0 bases from J, leaving 8 bases between. CDR3: CASSDGSSGNTIYF. For the CDR3, the DNA is TGTGCCAGCAGCGACGGAAGCTCTGGAAACACCATATATTTT.

This clone came up a few times. The chain joins TRBV3-1 (or the pseudogene TRBV3-2) to TRBJ2-7, with TRBD2 matching over 11 bases. Germline lookup yields CDR1 LGHDT and CDR2 YNNKEL (reference sequence). Trimming cost V 4 bases and J 9 bases; bases outside gene matches: 2. The CDR3 runs 12 residues. Here the CDR3 DNA reads TGTGCCAGCAGCCGACTAGCGGGAACGCAGTACTTC. It is translated as CASSRLAGTQYF.